This passage covers 21 T cell receptor beta chains from one sample sequenced in a study of post-analysis software for immune sequencing data. Unique molecular identifiers tagged the TCR beta cDNA libraries. Using its own MiXCR run on the PCR reads, TCRdb lists one record per CDR3 protein. This sample has roughly 600,000 distinct CDR3 sequences, with roughly 47% found just once. Study-wide findings and caveats: In patients, TRBV5-6, TRBV5-1 and TRBV20-1 belonged to about five TRBV segments found more frequently than in controls.

Their recognized antigens are unknown. The sample taken for sequencing was blood. The receptors come from a girl aged 5-17 years with multiple sclerosis.

This rearrangement joins TRBV4-1 to TRBJ2-3; 9 bases are shared with TRBD2. V was clipped by 0 bases and J by 2 bases; unmatched bases: 6. The length of the CDR3 is 17 residues. Germline CDR1 and CDR2: MGHRA and YSYEKL. The CDR3 sequence: CASSQDGSGRYTDTQYF. Written as DNA, the CDR3 is TGCGCCAGCAGCCAAGACGGGAGCGGGAGGTACACAGATACGCAGTATTTT.

The chain recombines TRBV10-3 with TRBJ1-1; D uncertain. From germline, CDR1 is ENHRY and CDR2 SYGVKD. Trimming took off 3 bases at V and 4 bases at J, with 12 bases between the two ends. The CDR3 length is 14 residues. This CDR3 is CAISEVSKGTEAFF. In nucleotides, the CDR3 is TGTGCCATCAGTGAAGTCAGTAAGGGCACTGAAGCTTTCTTT.

V and J are TRBV5-1 and TRBJ2-2, with a weak D call TRBD2 (6 bases). V lost 3 bases to trimming and J lost 6 bases, with 15 bases between them. CDR1 and CDR2 from the germline V gene are SGHRS and YFSETQ. This CDR3 is 15 amino acids long. The CDR3 here is CASSSTSGDAGELFF. CDR3 in DNA: TGCGCCAGCAGCTCAACCTCGGGGGACGCCGGGGAGCTGTTTTTT.

The chain links TRBV12-3 or TRBV12-4 to TRBJ2-7; D might be TRBD1 (5 bases). The CDR3 length is 14 residues. Trimming stripped 7 bases from V and 2 bases from J, with 15 bases between. The CDR3 region is CASTATVSPYEQYF. For the CDR3, the DNA is TGTGCCAGCACCGCGACAGTATCCCCCTACGAGCAGTACTTC.

The gene calls are TRBV4-2 and TRBJ2-5, with a weak D call TRBD2 (5 bases). The J call may be mistaken, given a closer DNA end match to TRBJ2-7. The germline V gene encodes CDR1 LGHNA and CDR2 YNFKEQ. The CDR3 spans 16 residues. CDR3 sequence reads: CASSREFSRDSYEQYF. As DNA, the CDR3 is TGTGCCAGCAGCCGAGAATTCTCGAGGGACTCCTACGAGCAGTACTTC.

The chain couples TRBV6-6 to TRBJ2-1; D remains ambiguous. In germline, CDR1 is MNHNY, CDR2 SVGAGI (reference sequence). V was cut by 0 bases and J by 5 bases, with 8 bases left in between. The CDR3 runs to 14 residues. CDR3 nucleotide sequence: TGTGCCAGCAGTTACTCAGCACGGAACAATGAGCAGTTCTTC. Translated: CASSYSARNNEQFF.

The V call is TRBV20-1, the J call TRBJ2-1, with D hard to call. Germline lookup yields CDR1 DFQATT and CDR2 SNEGSKA (reference sequence). Between the trimmed V and J ends, which lost 2 bases and 4 bases, there was a span of 15 bases. The CDR3 runs 15 residues. CDR3 DNA: TGCAGTGCTAGACGTATGGGAACATTATACAATGAGCAGTTCTTC. Amino acids: CSARRMGTLYNEQFF.

The chain carries TRBV5-4 and TRBJ2-7; tentatively, D is TRBD2 (5 bases). Germline V gene lookup returns CDR1 SGHNT and CDR2 YYREEE (reference sequence). Between the trimmed V and J ends, which lost 0 bases and 6 bases, there was a span of 10 bases. The CDR3 spans 13 residues. CDR3 amino acids: CASSLEWSGEQYF. CDR3 DNA: TGTGCCAGCAGCTTGGAATGGAGCGGCGAGCAGTACTTC.

In its sample, this clonotype was seen a few times. CDR3 protein: CASSPQGTGYTF. Here the CDR3 DNA reads TGTGCCAGCAGCCCTCAGGGGACTGGCTACACCTTC. V gene TRBV7-2 combines with J gene TRBJ1-2; TRBD1 might be the D (6 bases). The CDR3 length is 12 residues. Germline V gene sequence: CDR1 SGHTA, CDR2 FQGNSA. V dropped 5 bases and J dropped 7 bases, with 11 bases sitting between them.

On this clonotype: A junction boundary mismatches the germline segment, possibly from a read error. The chain is built from TRBV20-1 and TRBJ1-2; unclear D gene. The CDR3 spans 9 residues. Germline lookup yields CDR1 DFQATT and CDR2 SNEGSKA (reference sequence). The CDR3 bases are TGCAGTGCTAGACGTGGCTGCACCTTC. This gives the protein CSARRGCTF.

CDR3 nucleotide sequence: TGTGCCAGTGTGCGGACAGGGGATCAGCCCCAGCATTTT. It yields the protein CASVRTGDQPQHF. The chain uses TRBV2 and TRBJ1-5; 9 bases are a match to TRBD1. The CDR3 length is 13 residues. Germline V gives CDR1 SNHLY, CDR2 FYNNEI. V was clipped by 9 bases and J by 5 bases; unmatched bases: 5. The variable domain in full, completed from reference TRBV2 and TRBJ1-5, reads EPEVTQTPSHQVTQMGQEVILRCVPISNHLYFYWYRQILGQKVEFLVSFYNNEISEKSEIFDDQFSVERPDGSNFTLKIRSTKLEDSAMYFCASVRTGDQPQHFGDGTRLSIL.

This clonotype was observed a handful of times. This chain links TRBV12-3 or TRBV12-4 with TRBJ1-4; D is perhaps TRBD1 (5 bases). Trimming left V 4 bases short and J 8 bases short, with 11 bases between. The CDR3 consists of 13 residues. This chain's CDR3 is CASSWERGEKLFF. CDR3 DNA: TGTGCCAGCAGTTGGGAGAGGGGAGAAAAACTGTTTTTT.

The chain employs TRBV25-1 and TRBJ2-7; a weak D match, TRBD2 (6 bases). TRBJ2-5 explains the end of the DNA better; the J call may be wrong. Germline-derived CDR1 and CDR2 are MGHDK and SYGVNS. This CDR3 is 14 amino acids long. The CDR3 sequence is CASSDLGGTETQYF. The CDR3 nucleotides read TGTGCCAGCAGTGATCTTGGGGGGACGGAGACCCAGTACTTC.

The J gene is TRBJ2-1, the V gene TRBV12-3 or TRBV12-4; tentatively, D is TRBD2 (6 bases). Trimming removed 7 bases at V and 3 bases at J, with 16 bases between. CDR3 size: 15 residues. The CDR3 loop reads CASIRGLAYYNEQFF. In nucleotides, the CDR3 is TGTGCCAGCATACGGGGTCTAGCGTACTACAATGAGCAGTTCTTC.

This clonotype was seen a handful of times. The rearrangement joins TRBV12-3 or TRBV12-4 to TRBJ2-2; 7 nucleotides line up with TRBD1. Unmatched junction bases numbered 4, after V lost 6 bases and J lost 3 bases. CDR3 length equals 14 residues. CDR3: CASRGTVDTGELFF. CDR3 sequence (DNA): TGTGCCAGCAGGGGGACAGTAGACACCGGGGAGCTGTTTTTT.

A few counts support this clonotype. V is TRBV3-1 and J is TRBJ2-3; 10 bases agree with TRBD2. The CDR3 loop spans 15 amino acids. The ends lost 3 bases at V and 2 bases at J; junction bases unmatched: 2. Germline loops: CDR1 LGHDT, CDR2 YNNKEL (reference sequence). This chain's CDR3 is CASSQGTSVTDTQYF. The CDR3 DNA follows: TGTGCCAGCAGCCAGGGGACTAGCGTCACAGATACGCAGTATTTT.

The V and J genes are TRBV20-1 and TRBJ1-5; D remains ambiguous. Germline CDR1 reads DFQATT; CDR2 reads SNEGSKA (reference sequence). V was cut by 0 bases and J by 4 bases, with 7 bases left in between. The CDR3 is made up of 13 amino acids. This chain's CDR3 is CSARERGNQPQHF. The CDR3, as DNA: TGCAGTGCTAGAGAGCGGGGTAATCAGCCCCAGCATTTT.

This clonotype was observed a handful of times. The CDR3 is CASRERDNTEAFF. The DNA of the CDR3 is TGTGCCAGCAGGGAGAGGGATAACACTGAAGCTTTCTTT. The chain joins TRBV6-5 to TRBJ1-1; the D is unclear. The CDR3 loop spans 13 amino acids. Germline CDR1 MNHEY, CDR2 SVGAGI. V lost 6 bases and J lost 2, with 10 bases in between.

This clonotype came up a few times. The V call is TRBV12-3 or TRBV12-4, the J call TRBJ2-7; 8 bases match TRBD1. CDR3 length: 14 residues. The junction had 7 bases not matched to a gene; V was cut back by 4 bases and J by 5 bases. The CDR3 here is CASSSWTGTHEQYF. CDR3 nucleotides: TGTGCCAGCAGTTCGTGGACAGGGACCCACGAGCAGTACTTC.

The chain combines TRBV4-1 with TRBJ1-4; 8 bases align to TRBD1. The CDR3 extends over 15 amino acids. Per the germline V gene, CDR1 is MGHRA and CDR2 is YSYEKL. V shed 4 bases and J 7 bases; nucleotides not matched to a gene: 8. CDR3 residues: CASSRTQGESEKLFF. The CDR3 nucleotides are TGCGCCAGCAGCCGTACACAGGGGGAAAGTGAAAAACTGTTTTTT.

The rearrangement uses TRBV2 and TRBJ2-1; unclear D gene. The germline V gene has CDR1 SNHLY and CDR2 FYNNEI. Trimming stripped 5 bases from V and 3 bases from J, with 8 bases between. The CDR3 has 13 amino acids. CDR3 sequence (DNA): TGTGCCAGCAGTAGTCGATTCTACAATGAGCAGTTCTTC. It encodes CASSSRFYNEQFF.